Detailed here is one T cell receptor (beta chain). These data come from a study of blood T cell repertoires in COVID-19. This table comes from immunoSEQ multiplex PCR, and its TCRdb copy is limited to in-frame clones, with some not included. This table has more than 150,000 clones, around nine tenths appearing once. Losses at the gene ends were 3 bases for V and 0 bases for J; bases not matched to a gene: 11. CDR1 and CDR2 (germline): MNHEY, SMNVEV (reference sequence). The CDR3 sequence is 19 residues long. The sample consisted of peripheral blood. This TCR derives from a woman aged 18-29 years who had recovered from COVID-19. V gene TRBV27 combines with J gene TRBJ2-3, with TRBD2 matching 11 bases. Here the CDR3 reads CASSFLPSTSGTSTDTQYF. The CDR3 DNA reads as TGTGCCAGCAGTTTCCTCCCTTCGACTAGCGGGACTAGCACAGATACGCAGTATTTT.